This T cell receptor beta chain was captured by sequencing in a study of shared clonotypes between healthy human individuals. As to this clone: In the same sample, other DNA sequences code for this CDR3.

The donor population consisted of healthy HIV-negative adults with no recent acute infections or vaccinations. Every one of the donors was a Caucasian adult that lived in Nashville, Tennessee. Assay used: immunoSEQ multiplex PCR; TCRdb lists only in-frame clones, some missing. The table shows under 600,000 clones, with 75% to 80% occurring only once. Germline CDR1 and CDR2: PRHDT and FYEKMQ (reference sequence). This CDR3 is 13 amino acids long. With 5 bases removed from V and 6 bases from J, the gap between germline ends came to 10 bases. What was sequenced was PBMCs. This TCR derives from a woman in her thirties or forties in good health. Some clones in this sample may be carry-over from other donors' samples. This chain uses TRBV13 with TRBJ2-2; D is possibly TRBD1 (5 bases). CDR3 sequence (DNA): TGTGCCAGCAGCCTCCAGGGCGCCGGGGAGCTGTTTTTT. It is translated as CASSLQGAGELFF.